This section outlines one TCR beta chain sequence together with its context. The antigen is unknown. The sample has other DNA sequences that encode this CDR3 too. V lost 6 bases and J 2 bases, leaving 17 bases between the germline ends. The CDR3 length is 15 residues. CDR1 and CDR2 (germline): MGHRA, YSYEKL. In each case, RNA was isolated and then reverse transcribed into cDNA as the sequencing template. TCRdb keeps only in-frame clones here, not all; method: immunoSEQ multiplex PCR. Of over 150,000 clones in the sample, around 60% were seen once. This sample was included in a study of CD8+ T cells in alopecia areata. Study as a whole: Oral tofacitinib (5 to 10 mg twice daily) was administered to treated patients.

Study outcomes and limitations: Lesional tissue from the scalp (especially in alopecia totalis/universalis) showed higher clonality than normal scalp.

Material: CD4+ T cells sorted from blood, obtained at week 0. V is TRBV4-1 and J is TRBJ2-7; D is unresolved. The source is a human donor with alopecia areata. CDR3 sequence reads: CASRENHLATYEQYF. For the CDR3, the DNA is TGCGCCAGCAGGGAAAACCACCTCGCAACCTACGAGCAGTACTTC.